This TCR beta chain was sequenced in a study of OX40 agonist ivuxolimab in advanced cancers. The germline V gene has CDR1 MDHEN and CDR2 SYDVKM. V lost 6 bases to trimming and J lost 3 bases; unmatched junction nucleotides: 10. This CDR3 has 16 amino acids. The data were produced by immunoSEQ multiplex PCR, yet TCRdb's version contains in-frame clones alone and is incomplete. The sample lists 20,000 to 25,000 clones, roughly 83% occurring once. The genes are TRBV28 and TRBJ2-1, with 8 bases lining up with TRBD2. This sample comprised CD4+ or CD8+ T cells sorted from blood, obtained in a trial of the OX40 agonist ivuxolimab. The TCR comes from an adult with an advanced solid tumor such as melanoma, head and neck, liver or kidney cancer. The CDR3, as DNA: TGTGCCAGCAGCCTTATCTTCGGGGGGGTCTACAATGAGCAGTTCTTC. This codes for CASSLIFGGVYNEQFF.